The present entry profiles one T cell receptor beta chain with its context. Its antigen is unidentified. This record comes from a study of a mutant IDH1 vaccine in newly diagnosed glioma. The CDR3 is 15 residues long. Germline V gene lookup returns CDR1 LNHDA and CDR2 SQIVND (reference sequence). Trimming removed 5 bases at V and 5 bases at J, with 19 bases between. Described time point: week 5, during vaccination. It was 300 ug of mutant IDH1 20-mer peptide that made up each vaccine dose, given with topical imiquimod. Assay used: immunoSEQ multiplex PCR; TCRdb lists only in-frame clones, some missing. This sample has some 42,000 clones, with roughly 88% found just once.

The source was PBMCs, collected from a glioma patient whose treatment included an IDH1 peptide vaccine. V usage is TRBV19 and J usage is TRBJ2-7; D uncertain. The TCR comes from a man in his forties with glioma. The CDR3 sequence: CASSPQFLGSHEQYF. The CDR3 DNA reads TGTGCCAGTAGTCCCCAGTTTTTGGGGTCCCACGAGCAGTACTTC.